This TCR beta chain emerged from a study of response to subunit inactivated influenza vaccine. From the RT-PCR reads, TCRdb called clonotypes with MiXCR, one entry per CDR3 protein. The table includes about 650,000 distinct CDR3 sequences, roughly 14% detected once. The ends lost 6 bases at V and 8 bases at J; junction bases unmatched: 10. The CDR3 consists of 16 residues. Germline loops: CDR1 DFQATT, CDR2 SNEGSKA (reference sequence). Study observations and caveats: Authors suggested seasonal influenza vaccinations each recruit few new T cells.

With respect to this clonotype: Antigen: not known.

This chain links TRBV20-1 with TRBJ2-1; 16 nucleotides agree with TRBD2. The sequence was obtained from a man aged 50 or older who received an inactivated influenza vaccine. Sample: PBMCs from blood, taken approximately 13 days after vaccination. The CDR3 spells CSATPGLAGGHDEQFF. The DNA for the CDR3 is TGCAGTGCCACCCCGGGACTAGCGGGAGGGCACGATGAGCAGTTCTTC.